What follows describes a single T cell receptor beta chain. Its target is unknown. The germline gene is not matched at one end of the junction; a read error may be the cause. Germline CDR1 is SSHAT and CDR2 is FNYEAQ (reference sequence). CDR3 size: 14 residues. This specimen belongs to a study of T cells in Graves' hyperthyroidism and ophthalmopathy. Researchers amplified the TCR beta CDR3 regions from RNA transcripts. Researchers ran a first-round RT-PCR on the TCR CDR3 using the HTBI primer set. TCRdb re-analysed the multiplex PCR reads in MiXCR, keeping a single row per CDR3 protein. The table has hundreds of thousands of distinct CDR3 sequences, over 35% seen once. Overall study results and limits: Ophthalmopathy cases were set apart from stable hyperthyroidism by a 13 V-J model.

This clonotype originated in a man younger than 30 with Graves' hyperthyroidism. J is TRBJ2-7 and V is TRBV7-7, with D tentatively TRBD2 (5 bases). Material: blood. CDR3 residues: CASSLSRTSGEQYF. In DNA, the CDR3 is TGTGCTAGCAGCTTAAGTAGGACTTCAGGCGAGCAGTACTTC.